The 6 T cell receptor beta chains below come from one sample, sequenced in a study of cytotoxic CD8 clonotypes in ibrutinib-treated CLL. Libraries were prepared by immunoSEQ multiplex PCR; TCRdb keeps only in-frame clonotypes and omits some of them. The sample has about 160,000 clones, approximately 84% seen once. The sequences come from PBMCs, collected after 24 months of ibrutinib treatment. Every receptor here comes from a human donor with chronic lymphocytic leukemia.

The chain employs TRBV9 and TRBJ2-1, with a possible D match to TRBD2 (5 bases). The V end was cut by 0 bases, the J end by 3 bases, with 13 bases between. CDR3 length: 16 amino acids. The germline V gene has CDR1 SGDLS and CDR2 YYNGEE. The CDR3 here is CASSVVVSGDYNEQFF. CDR3 in DNA: TGTGCCAGCAGCGTAGTGGTCAGCGGTGACTACAATGAGCAGTTCTTC.

This chain uses TRBV28 with TRBJ1-1; 7 nucleotides agree with TRBD1. Trimming removed 1 base from V and 1 base from J; junction bases left unmatched: 3. This CDR3 comprises 15 residues. Germline assignment: CDR1 MDHEN and CDR2 SYDVKM. The CDR3 is CASSLSAGGNTEAFF. For the CDR3, the DNA is TGTGCCAGCAGTTTATCGGCAGGGGGGAACACTGAAGCTTTCTTT.

The genes are TRBV4-1 and TRBJ2-5; maybe TRBD2 (5 bases). The CDR3 consists of 14 residues. The germline gives CDR1 MGHRA, CDR2 YSYEKL. Deletions cut 1 base from V and 2 bases from J, with 8 bases between. The chain's CDR3 is CASSQGTGQETQYF. The CDR3 DNA sequence: TGCGCCAGCAGCCAAGGCACGGGGCAAGAGACCCAGTACTTC.

The V call is TRBV6-1, the J call TRBJ2-7; 7 nucleotides agree with TRBD2. The CDR3 is 14 residues long. Germline V CDR1 and CDR2: MNHNS, SASEGT. J lost 0 bases, V lost 4 bases, and 3 bases had no gene match. The CDR3 DNA reads as TGTGCCAGCAGTGGCGGGGGAAGCTCCTACGAGCAGTACTTC. Amino acids: CASSGGGSSYEQYF.

The genes are TRBV25-1 and TRBJ2-3; 7 bases map to TRBD2. CDR1 and CDR2 (germline): MGHDK, SYGVNS. CDR3 size: 14 residues. The V segment lost 7 bases and the J segment 2 bases; nucleotides outside the gene matches: 6. In nucleotides, the CDR3 is TGTGCCAGCACTCTAGCGGCAAACACAGATACGCAGTATTTT. Its translation is CASTLAANTDTQYF.

This clone was counted a single time. V usage is TRBV9 and J usage is TRBJ2-1; 8 positions agree with TRBD2. Germline V lookup: CDR1 SGDLS, CDR2 YYNGEE. Losses at the gene ends were 0 bases for V and 5 bases for J; bases not matched to a gene: 10. The CDR3 has 17 amino acids. The CDR3 DNA sequence: TGTGCCAGCAGCGTAGTTGGGATAGCGGGGCCCAACAATGAGCAGTTCTTC. Translated: CASSVVGIAGPNNEQFF.